Described below is a single T cell receptor beta chain sequence and its context. Its antigen is as yet unknown. The sample comes from a study of tumor-infiltrating lymphocytes in localized non-small cell lung cancer. Study-wide context: From each patient, both tumor and uninvolved lung, non-adjacent to tumor, were sampled. Points from the study as a whole: Technical variation could not be separated from intratumor heterogeneity here.

From germline, CDR1 is MDHEN and CDR2 SYDVKM. The CDR3 length is 14 residues. The V segment lost 4 bases and the J segment 3 bases; nucleotides outside the gene matches: 5. Assay used: immunoSEQ multiplex PCR; TCRdb lists only in-frame clones, some missing. The top ten hold under 10% of the sample, which has about 12,000 clones, 80% to 90% seen once. The chain couples TRBV28 to TRBJ2-7, with TRBD2 matching 8 bases. This TCR was sampled from a human donor with non-small cell lung cancer. Sequenced: lung tumor tissue. The CDR3 DNA is TGTGCCAGCAGTTCCCCGGGACTAGTCTACGAGCAGTACTTC. This sequence encodes CASSSPGLVYEQYF.